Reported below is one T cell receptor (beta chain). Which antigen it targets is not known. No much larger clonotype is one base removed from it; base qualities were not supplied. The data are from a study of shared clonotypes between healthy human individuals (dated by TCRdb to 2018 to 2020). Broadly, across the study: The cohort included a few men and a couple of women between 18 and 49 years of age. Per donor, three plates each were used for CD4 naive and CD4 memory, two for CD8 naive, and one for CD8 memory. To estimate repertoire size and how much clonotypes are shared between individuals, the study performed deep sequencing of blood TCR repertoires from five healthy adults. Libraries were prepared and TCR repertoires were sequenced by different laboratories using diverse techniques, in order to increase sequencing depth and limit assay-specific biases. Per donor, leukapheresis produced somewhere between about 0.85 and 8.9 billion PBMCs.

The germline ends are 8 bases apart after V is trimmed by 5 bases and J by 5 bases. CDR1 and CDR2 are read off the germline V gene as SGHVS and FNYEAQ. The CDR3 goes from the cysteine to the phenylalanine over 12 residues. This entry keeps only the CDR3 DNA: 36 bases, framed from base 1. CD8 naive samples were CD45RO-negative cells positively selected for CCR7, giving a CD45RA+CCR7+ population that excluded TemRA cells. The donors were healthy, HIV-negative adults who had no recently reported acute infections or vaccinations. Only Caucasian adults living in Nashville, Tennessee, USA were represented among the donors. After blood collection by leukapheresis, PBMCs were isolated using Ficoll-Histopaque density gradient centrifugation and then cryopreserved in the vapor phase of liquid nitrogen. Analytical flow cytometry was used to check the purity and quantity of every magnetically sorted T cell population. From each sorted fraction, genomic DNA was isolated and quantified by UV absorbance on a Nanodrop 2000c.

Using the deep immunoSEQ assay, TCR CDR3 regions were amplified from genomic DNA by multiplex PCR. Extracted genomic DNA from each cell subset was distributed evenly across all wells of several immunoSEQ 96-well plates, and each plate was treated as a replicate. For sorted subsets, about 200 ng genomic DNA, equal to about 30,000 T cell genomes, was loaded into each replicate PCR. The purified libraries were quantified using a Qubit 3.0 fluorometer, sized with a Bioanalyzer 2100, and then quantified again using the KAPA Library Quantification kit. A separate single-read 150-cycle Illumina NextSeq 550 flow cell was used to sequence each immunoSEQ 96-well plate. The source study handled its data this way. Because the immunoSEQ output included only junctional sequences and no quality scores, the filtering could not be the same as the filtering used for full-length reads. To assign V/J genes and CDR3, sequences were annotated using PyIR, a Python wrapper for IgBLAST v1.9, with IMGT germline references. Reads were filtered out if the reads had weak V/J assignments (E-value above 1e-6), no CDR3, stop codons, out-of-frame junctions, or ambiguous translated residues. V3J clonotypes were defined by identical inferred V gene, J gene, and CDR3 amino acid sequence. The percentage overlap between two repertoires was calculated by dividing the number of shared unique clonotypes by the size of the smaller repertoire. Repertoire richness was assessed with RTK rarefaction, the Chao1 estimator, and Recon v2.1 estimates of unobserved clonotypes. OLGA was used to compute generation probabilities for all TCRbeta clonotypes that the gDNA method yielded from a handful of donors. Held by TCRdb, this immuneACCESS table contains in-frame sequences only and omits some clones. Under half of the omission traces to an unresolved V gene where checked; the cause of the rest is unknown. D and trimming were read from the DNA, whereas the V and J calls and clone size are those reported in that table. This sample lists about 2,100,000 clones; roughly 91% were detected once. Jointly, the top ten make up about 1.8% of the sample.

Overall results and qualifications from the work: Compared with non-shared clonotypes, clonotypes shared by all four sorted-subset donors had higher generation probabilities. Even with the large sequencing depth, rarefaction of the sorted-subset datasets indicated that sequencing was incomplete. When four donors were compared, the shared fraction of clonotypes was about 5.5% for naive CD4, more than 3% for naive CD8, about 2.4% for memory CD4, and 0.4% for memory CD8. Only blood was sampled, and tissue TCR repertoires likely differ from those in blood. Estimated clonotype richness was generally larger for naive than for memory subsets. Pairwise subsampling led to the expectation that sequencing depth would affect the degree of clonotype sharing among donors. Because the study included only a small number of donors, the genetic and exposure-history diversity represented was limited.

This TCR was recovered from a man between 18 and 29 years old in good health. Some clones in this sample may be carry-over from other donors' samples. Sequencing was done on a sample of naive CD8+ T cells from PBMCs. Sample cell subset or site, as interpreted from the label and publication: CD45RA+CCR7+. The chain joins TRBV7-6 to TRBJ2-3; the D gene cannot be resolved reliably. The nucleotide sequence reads TGTGCCAGCAGCAACCGACTAGATACGCAGTATTTT. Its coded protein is CASSNRLDTQYF.